The rows below give T cell receptor beta chains drawn from one sample of a study of regulatory T cells in long-lasting Graves disease. MiXCR was run by TCRdb on the multiplex PCR reads, yielding one entry per CDR3 protein. The profile covers roughly 440,000 distinct CDR3 sequences, with about 16% appearing a single time and approximately 22% taken by the ten largest. This sample also belongs to another study, concerning T cells in Graves' hyperthyroidism and ophthalmopathy.

Sequenced here: peripheral blood mononuclear cells (PBMCs), sampled at new diagnosis, from a patient treated with antithyroid drugs. Receptors originate from a woman aged 18-29 years with Graves disease. CDR3s include the opening cysteine and the closing phenylalanine or tryptophan. A D gene is named only where the DNA matches it firmly. Size values are once, few and many counts, or a class for expanded clones, and some rows have none.

clone size: few; CDR3 length: 13; D gene: NA; J gene: TRBJ1-2; V gene: TRBV7-2; CDR3 DNA: TGTGCCAGCAGCTTATTTTGGGGAACTGGCTACACCTTC; CDR3 protein: CASSLFWGTGYTF
clone size: NA; CDR3 length: 14; D gene: NA; J gene: TRBJ2-7; V gene: TRBV6-2/TRBV6-3; CDR3 DNA: TGTGCCAGCAGTTACAGGGGAACTCACTACGAGCAGTACTTC; CDR3 protein: CASSYRGTHYEQYF
clone size: many; CDR3 length: 14; D gene: NA; J gene: TRBJ1-2; V gene: TRBV27; CDR3 DNA: TGTGCCAGCAGTTTTCGGGGAACAGGCTATGGCTACACCTTC; CDR3 protein: CASSFRGTGYGYTF
clone size: NA; CDR3 length: 13; D gene: TRBD2; J gene: TRBJ2-5; V gene: TRBV2; CDR3 DNA: TGTGCCAGCAGCGGGGGAGGGGAAGAGACCCAGTACTTC; CDR3 protein: CASSGGGEETQYF
clone size: many; CDR3 length: 15; D gene: NA; J gene: TRBJ1-1; V gene: TRBV7-2; CDR3 DNA: TGTGCCAGCAGCTTAGCCCCAACAGGGAGCACTGAAGCTTTCTTT; CDR3 protein: CASSLAPTGSTEAFF
clone size: few; CDR3 length: 15; D gene: NA; J gene: TRBJ2-3; V gene: TRBV15; CDR3 DNA: TGTGCCACCAGCAGACCGTGGGGGACCACAGATACGCAGTATTTT; CDR3 protein: CATSRPWGTTDTQYF
clone size: NA; CDR3 length: 15; D gene: TRBD1; J gene: TRBJ1-5; V gene: TRBV30; CDR3 DNA: TGTGCCTGGAGTGTAGGGGCAGGGGGGGCTCAGCCCCAGCATTTT; CDR3 protein: CAWSVGAGGAQPQHF
clone size: few; CDR3 length: 14; D gene: NA; J gene: TRBJ1-1; V gene: TRBV29-1; CDR3 DNA: TGCAGCGTTGGTTTACAGGGTAGTATAGCTGAAGCTTTCTTT; CDR3 protein: CSVGLQGSIAEAFF
clone size: many; CDR3 length: 14; D gene: TRBD2; J gene: TRBJ2-1; V gene: TRBV20-1; CDR3 DNA: TGCAGTGCTCGGGGGGTACTAGCCTACAATGAGCAGTTCTTC; CDR3 protein: CSARGVLAYNEQFF
clone size: NA; CDR3 length: 16; D gene: NA; J gene: TRBJ2-3; V gene: TRBV29-1; CDR3 DNA: TGCAGCGTCTATATCAAGGGCACAGGACCCACAGATACGCAGTATTTT; CDR3 protein: CSVYIKGTGPTDTQYF
clone size: NA; CDR3 length: 14; D gene: NA; J gene: TRBJ2-3; V gene: TRBV4-3; CDR3 DNA: TGCGCCAGCAGCCGTGCAGGGCTCACAGATACGCAGTATTTT; CDR3 protein: CASSRAGLTDTQYF
clone size: many; CDR3 length: 15; D gene: NA; J gene: TRBJ2-7; V gene: TRBV11-2; CDR3 DNA: TGTGCCAGCAGCCAGAGGACGGAAGGACCCTACGAGCAGTACTTC; CDR3 protein: CASSQRTEGPYEQYF
clone size: few; CDR3 length: 13; D gene: NA; J gene: TRBJ2-3; V gene: TRBV6-1; CDR3 DNA: TGTGCCAGCAGCCACCAATTCACAGATACGCAGTATTTT; CDR3 protein: CASSHQFTDTQYF
clone size: NA; CDR3 length: 12; D gene: NA; J gene: TRBJ2-1; V gene: TRBV7-8; CDR3 DNA: TGTGCCAGCAGCTTAAGGGTGCCAGAGCAGTTCTTC; CDR3 protein: CASSLRVPEQFF
clone size: few; CDR3 length: 17; D gene: NA; J gene: TRBJ2-3; V gene: TRBV5-6; CDR3 DNA: TGTGCCAGCAGCACGCGACGGGGATCTTTTGACACAGATACGCAGTATTTT; CDR3 protein: CASSTRRGSFDTDTQYF
clone size: NA; CDR3 length: 15; D gene: TRBD1; J gene: TRBJ1-3; V gene: TRBV30; CDR3 DNA: TGTGCCTGGGGGGGGGGGGACAGCTCTGGAAACACCATATATTTT; CDR3 protein: CAWGGGDSSGNTIYF
clone size: NA; CDR3 length: 18; D gene: TRBD1; J gene: TRBJ2-3; V gene: TRBV6-1; CDR3 DNA: TGTGCCAGCAGGAGGGGAGTAGGACAGGGGGTTTGGACAGATACGCAGTATTTT; CDR3 protein: CASRRGVGQGVWTDTQYF
clone size: many; CDR3 length: 13; D gene: TRBD1; J gene: TRBJ1-1; V gene: TRBV11-2; CDR3 DNA: TGTGCCAGCAGAGACAGGGAGAGCACTGAAGCTTTCTTT; CDR3 protein: CASRDRESTEAFF
clone size: NA; CDR3 length: 17; D gene: TRBD2; J gene: TRBJ2-5; V gene: TRBV4-2; CDR3 DNA: TGTGCCAGCAGCCAAGCCCGAGGACTAGCGGGAGCAGAGACCCAGTACTTC; CDR3 protein: CASSQARGLAGAETQYF
clone size: few; CDR3 length: 11; D gene: NA; J gene: TRBJ2-1; V gene: TRBV28; CDR3 DNA: TGTGCCAGCATCGGGGACAATGAGCAGTTCTTC; CDR3 protein: CASIGDNEQFF
clone size: many; CDR3 length: 16; D gene: NA; J gene: TRBJ2-1; V gene: TRBV5-1; CDR3 DNA: TGCGCCAGCAGGTTGGGGCATATGGGGTCCTACAATGAGCAGTTCTTC; CDR3 protein: CASRLGHMGSYNEQFF
clone size: few; CDR3 length: 13; D gene: NA; J gene: TRBJ1-2; V gene: TRBV19; CDR3 DNA: TGTGCCAGCTCTCGCCGACGGAGCTATGGCTACACCTTC; CDR3 protein: CASSRRRSYGYTF
clone size: many; CDR3 length: 18; D gene: NA; J gene: TRBJ2-3; V gene: TRBV5-5; CDR3 DNA: TGTGCCAGCAGCTGGGGCGTCTCGCGGGATTTGGGCACAGATACGCAGTATTTT; CDR3 protein: CASSWGVSRDLGTDTQYF
clone size: many; CDR3 length: 14; D gene: TRBD2; J gene: TRBJ2-1; V gene: TRBV11-3; CDR3 DNA: TGTGCCAGCAGCTCCGGGACTAGCAGGAGTGAGCAGTTCTTC; CDR3 protein: CASSSGTSRSEQFF
clone size: NA; CDR3 length: 14; D gene: TRBD2; J gene: TRBJ2-1; V gene: TRBV28; CDR3 DNA: TGTGCCAGCAGCCTACTAGCGGGAACGAATGAGCAGTTCTTC; CDR3 protein: CASSLLAGTNEQFF
clone size: many; CDR3 length: 13; D gene: NA; J gene: TRBJ2-5; V gene: TRBV6-5; CDR3 DNA: TGTGCCAGCAGTTACCCGGGTCAAGAGACCCAGTACTTC; CDR3 protein: CASSYPGQETQYF
clone size: many; CDR3 length: 16; D gene: TRBD1; J gene: TRBJ2-1; V gene: TRBV4-1; CDR3 DNA: TGCGCCAGCAGCCAAGTTGTCACAGGGGATTACAATGAGCAGTTCTTC; CDR3 protein: CASSQVVTGDYNEQFF
clone size: once; CDR3 length: 14; D gene: NA; J gene: TRBJ2-2; V gene: TRBV20-1; CDR3 DNA: TGCAGTGCTAGATCCAGGGGAGGAACCGGGGAGCTGTTTTTT; CDR3 protein: CSARSRGGTGELFF
clone size: many; CDR3 length: 14; D gene: NA; J gene: TRBJ1-6; V gene: TRBV28; CDR3 DNA: TGTGCCAGCACTAAACGGAATTATAATTCACCCCTCCACTTT; CDR3 protein: CASTKRNYNSPLHF
clone size: NA; CDR3 length: 12; D gene: NA; J gene: TRBJ1-3; V gene: TRBV10-3; CDR3 DNA: TGTGCCATCAGTGATCCAGGGCATCACATATATTTT; CDR3 protein: CAISDPGHHIYF
clone size: few; CDR3 length: 14; D gene: NA; J gene: TRBJ2-7; V gene: TRBV4-3; CDR3 DNA: TGCGCCAGCAGCCAGCAACTCGGAGGAAACGAGCAGTACTTC; CDR3 protein: CASSQQLGGNEQYF
clone size: NA; CDR3 length: 14; D gene: TRBD2; J gene: TRBJ2-7; V gene: TRBV6-2/TRBV6-3; CDR3 DNA: TGTGCCAGCAGTTACGGCGGGAGTGATTACGAGCAGTACTTC; CDR3 protein: CASSYGGSDYEQYF
clone size: few; CDR3 length: 17; D gene: TRBD2; J gene: TRBJ2-1; V gene: TRBV4-3; CDR3 DNA: TGCGCCAGCAGCCAAGATGTTGGCGGGCTGGGGGGGAATGAGCAGTTCTTC; CDR3 protein: CASSQDVGGLGGNEQFF
clone size: NA; CDR3 length: 14; D gene: NA; J gene: TRBJ2-1; V gene: TRBV11-2; CDR3 DNA: TGTGCCAGCAGCTTAGCGGAGTACTCCAATGAGCAGTTCTTC; CDR3 protein: CASSLAEYSNEQFF
clone size: many; CDR3 length: 13; D gene: NA; J gene: TRBJ2-3; V gene: TRBV11-2; CDR3 DNA: TGTGCCAGCAGCTCTGGACAAACCGATACGCAGTATTTT; CDR3 protein: CASSSGQTDTQYF
clone size: few; CDR3 length: 14; D gene: TRBD1; J gene: TRBJ1-4; V gene: TRBV29-1; CDR3 DNA: TGCAGCGTCGAGACAGGGGGTGATTCCGAAAAACTGTTTTTT; CDR3 protein: CSVETGGDSEKLFF
clone size: many; CDR3 length: 16; D gene: NA; J gene: TRBJ2-2; V gene: TRBV12-3/TRBV12-4; CDR3 DNA: TGTGCCAGCAGTTTAGGGGAGCGAGGGGGCACCGGGGAGCTGTTTTTT; CDR3 protein: CASSLGERGGTGELFF
clone size: NA; CDR3 length: 15; D gene: NA; J gene: TRBJ2-1; V gene: TRBV2; CDR3 DNA: TGTGCCAGCAGTGAAGTTGGGAAGGGTTACAATGAGCAGTTCTTC; CDR3 protein: CASSEVGKGYNEQFF
clone size: many; CDR3 length: 14; D gene: TRBD1; J gene: TRBJ2-1; V gene: TRBV7-9; CDR3 DNA: TGTGCCAGCAGCTTAGCGACAGGGTGGAATGAGCAGTTCTTC; CDR3 protein: CASSLATGWNEQFF
clone size: many; CDR3 length: 16; D gene: NA; J gene: TRBJ1-3; V gene: TRBV20-1; CDR3 DNA: TGCAGTGCTAGCAATATGTTGCGGGGCTCTGGAAACACCATATATTTT; CDR3 protein: CSASNMLRGSGNTIYF
clone size: many; CDR3 length: 14; D gene: NA; J gene: TRBJ2-3; V gene: TRBV2; CDR3 DNA: TGTGCCAGCAATAGAGACAGGAGCACAGATACGCAGTATTTT; CDR3 protein: CASNRDRSTDTQYF
clone size: few; CDR3 length: 15; D gene: NA; J gene: TRBJ2-3; V gene: TRBV25-1; CDR3 DNA: TGTGCCAGCAGTGAATCGGTGGGAGGTGGAGATACGCAGTATTTT; CDR3 protein: CASSESVGGGDTQYF
clone size: many; CDR3 length: 15; D gene: TRBD2; J gene: TRBJ2-1; V gene: TRBV11-3; CDR3 DNA: TGTGCCAGCAGCTTGGACGGGAGGCAGGGTGATGAGCAGTTCTTC; CDR3 protein: CASSLDGRQGDEQFF
clone size: NA; CDR3 length: 15; D gene: TRBD2; J gene: TRBJ2-7; V gene: TRBV28; CDR3 DNA: TGTGCCAGCAGCGGGACTAGCGGGAGGGCCTACGAGCAGTACTTC; CDR3 protein: CASSGTSGRAYEQYF
clone size: few; CDR3 length: 16; D gene: TRBD2; J gene: TRBJ2-1; V gene: TRBV10-3; CDR3 DNA: TGTGCCATCAGTAGTTCTAGCGGGGGAGCCTACAATGAGCAGTTCTTC; CDR3 protein: CAISSSSGGAYNEQFF
clone size: few; CDR3 length: 14; D gene: TRBD2; J gene: TRBJ2-7; V gene: TRBV28; CDR3 DNA: TGTGCCAGCAATATAGCGGGAGTGTCATACGAGCAGTACTTC; CDR3 protein: CASNIAGVSYEQYF
clone size: many; CDR3 length: 14; D gene: TRBD1; J gene: TRBJ2-5; V gene: TRBV12-3/TRBV12-4; CDR3 DNA: TGTGCCAGCAGTTTCTCGACAGGGGGAGAGACCCAGTACTTC; CDR3 protein: CASSFSTGGETQYF
clone size: many; CDR3 length: 14; D gene: NA; J gene: TRBJ2-7; V gene: TRBV13; CDR3 DNA: TGTGCCAGCAGCCTTAGTACGGAGCTGTACGAGCAGTACTTC; CDR3 protein: CASSLSTELYEQYF
clone size: NA; CDR3 length: 14; D gene: NA; J gene: TRBJ2-5; V gene: TRBV6-9; CDR3 DNA: TGTGCCAGCAGTTACCCCAGATACCGAGCGACCCAGTACTTC; CDR3 protein: CASSYPRYRATQYF
clone size: few; CDR3 length: 15; D gene: TRBD1; J gene: TRBJ2-1; V gene: TRBV7-2; CDR3 DNA: TGTGCCAGCAGCCCCTACGGGACAGCCTACAATGAGCAGTTCTTC; CDR3 protein: CASSPYGTAYNEQFF
clone size: NA; CDR3 length: 15; D gene: NA; J gene: TRBJ2-1; V gene: TRBV14; CDR3 DNA: TGTGCCAGCAGCACGGGGCTTAGCTCCTACAATGAGCAGTTCTTC; CDR3 protein: CASSTGLSSYNEQFF
clone size: few; CDR3 length: 16; D gene: TRBD2; J gene: TRBJ2-5; V gene: TRBV9; CDR3 DNA: TGTGCCAGCAGCGTAGTTTCAGCGGGAGGTTTAGAGACCCAGTACTTC; CDR3 protein: CASSVVSAGGLETQYF
clone size: few; CDR3 length: 14; D gene: NA; J gene: TRBJ1-2; V gene: TRBV12-3/TRBV12-4; CDR3 DNA: TGTGCCAGCAGTTTAATGATCCTCGGCTATGGCTACACCTTC; CDR3 protein: CASSLMILGYGYTF
clone size: many; CDR3 length: 15; D gene: NA; J gene: TRBJ2-1; V gene: TRBV12-3/TRBV12-4; CDR3 DNA: TGTGCCAGCAGTATACCGGGACCAGGGGCCAATGAGCAGTTCTTC; CDR3 protein: CASSIPGPGANEQFF
clone size: many; CDR3 length: 17; D gene: TRBD2; J gene: TRBJ2-3; V gene: TRBV10-3; CDR3 DNA: TGTGCCATCAGTGTGTGGGCTAGCGGGGTGGACACAGATACGCAGTATTTT; CDR3 protein: CAISVWASGVDTDTQYF
clone size: NA; CDR3 length: 15; D gene: NA; J gene: TRBJ2-2; V gene: TRBV12-3/TRBV12-4; CDR3 DNA: TGTGCCAGCAGTTTAGTGGCTGGGTACACCGGGGAGCTGTTTTTT; CDR3 protein: CASSLVAGYTGELFF
clone size: NA; CDR3 length: 17; D gene: TRBD2; J gene: TRBJ2-1; V gene: TRBV5-1; CDR3 DNA: TGCGCCAGCAGCTTGGTGCCGGTTACTAGCGGGAGTTATGAGCAGTTCTTC; CDR3 protein: CASSLVPVTSGSYEQFF